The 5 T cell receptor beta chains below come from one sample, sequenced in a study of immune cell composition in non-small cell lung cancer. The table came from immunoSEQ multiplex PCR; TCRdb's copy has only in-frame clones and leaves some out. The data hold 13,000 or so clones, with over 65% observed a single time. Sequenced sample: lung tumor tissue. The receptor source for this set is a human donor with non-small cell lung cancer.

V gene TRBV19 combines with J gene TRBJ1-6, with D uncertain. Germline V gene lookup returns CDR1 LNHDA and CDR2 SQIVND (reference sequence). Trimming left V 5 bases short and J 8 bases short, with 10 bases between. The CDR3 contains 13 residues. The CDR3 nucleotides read TGTGCCAGTAGTCGGGAACGTCATTCACCCCTCCACTTT. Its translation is CASSRERHSPLHF.

CDR3 amino acids: CASSVTGVPGELFF. DNA for the CDR3: TGTGCCAGCAGTGTGACAGGGGTCCCCGGGGAGCTGTTTTTT. The rearrangement uses TRBV6-1 and TRBJ2-2; 8 nucleotides agree with TRBD1. CDR3 length: 14 amino acids. The germline V gene has CDR1 MNHNS and CDR2 SASEGT. V lost 4 bases, J lost 6 bases, and 4 bases stayed unmatched.

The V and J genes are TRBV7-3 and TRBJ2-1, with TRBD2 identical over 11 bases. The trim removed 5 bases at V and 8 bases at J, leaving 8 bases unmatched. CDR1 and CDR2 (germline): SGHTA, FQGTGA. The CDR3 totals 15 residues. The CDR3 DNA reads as TGTGCCAGCAGCCAAACTAGCGGGAGAAAGGATGAGCAGTTCTTC. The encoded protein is CASSQTSGRKDEQFF.

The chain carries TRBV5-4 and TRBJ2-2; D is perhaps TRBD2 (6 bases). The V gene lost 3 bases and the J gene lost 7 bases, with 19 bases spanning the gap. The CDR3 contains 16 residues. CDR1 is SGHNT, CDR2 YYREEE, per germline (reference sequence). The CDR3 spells CASSSPSSPEGGELFF. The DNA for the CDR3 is TGTGCCAGCAGCTCCCCCTCCTCTCCGGAGGGCGGGGAGCTGTTTTTT.

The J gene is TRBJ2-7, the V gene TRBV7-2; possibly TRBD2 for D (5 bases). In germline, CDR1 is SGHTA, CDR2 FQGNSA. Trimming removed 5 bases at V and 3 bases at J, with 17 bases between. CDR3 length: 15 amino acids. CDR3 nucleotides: TGTGCCAGCAGCCACCCGGATCGGGGAATCTACGAGCAGTACTTC. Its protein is CASSHPDRGIYEQYF.